This TCR beta chain came from a study of CD8+CD57+ T cells in acquired aplastic anemia. Study summary: The average for DNA from sorted CD4+ and CD8+ cells was roughly 3 ug.

All sequencing subjects had displayed CD8+CD57+ cell expansion on flow cytometry. Genomic DNA provided the template from which TCR beta VDJ and CDR3 profiles were obtained. TCRdb reprocessed the reads via MiXCR and lists one record per CDR3 protein. The profile shows 200,000 to 250,000 distinct CDR3 sequences, about half of them singletons. Germline V CDR1 and CDR2: DFQATT, SNEGSKA (reference sequence). The CDR3 totals 17 residues. Trimming took 6 bases from V and 0 from J; bases not matched to a gene: 15. This sequence originates from a human donor with aplastic anemia. The sample consisted of sorted CD4+, CD8+, or CD8+CD57+ T cells (not recorded which) from PBMCs. The rearrangement uses TRBV20-1 and TRBJ2-3, with 7 bases fitting TRBD2. CDR3 protein: CSAPGRLAEPSTDTQYF. The CDR3 bases are TGCAGTGCCCCAGGGAGGCTAGCGGAGCCTAGCACAGATACGCAGTATTTT.